This T cell receptor beta chain was identified in a study of T cell changes during pregnancy in multiple sclerosis. This clone has just one count. The method was immunoSEQ multiplex PCR; TCRdb's version includes in-frame clones alone and lacks a portion of them. The table has 75,000 to 85,000 clones, about 92% seen once. The CDR3 covers 15 residues. Germline V gene sequence: CDR1 WSHSY, CDR2 SAAADI. Between the trimmed V and J ends, which lost 3 bases and 8 bases, there was a span of 17 bases. The sequences come from peripheral blood, collected in the second trimester of pregnancy. The chain couples TRBV10-2 to TRBJ2-1; perhaps TRBD1 as D (6 bases). The TCR was taken from a female donor with multiple sclerosis, enrolled in a pregnancy study. The DNA of the CDR3 is TGCGCCAGCAGTGATTCATTGGGGACATGGGATGAGCAGTTCTTC. Protein product: CASSDSLGTWDEQFF.